The 6 T cell receptor beta chains given below trace back to one sample, sequenced in a study of regulatory T cells in long-lasting Graves disease. The time point was: newly diagnosed GD, antithyroid drugs for less than 3 months. Researchers made the TCR library from RNA that was extracted from PBMCs. Arm-PCR of CDR3 regions and iRepertoire HTBI primers were the basis on which TCR beta libraries were built. TCRdb processed the multiplex PCR reads anew with MiXCR; each CDR3 protein has one entry. This table holds roughly 360,000 distinct CDR3 sequences, about 12% found once. These data were likewise used in another study, on T cells in Graves' hyperthyroidism and ophthalmopathy.

The sample was peripheral blood mononuclear cells (PBMCs), taken at new diagnosis, from a patient treated with antithyroid drugs. These receptors all come from a woman under 30 with Graves disease.

The CDR3 here is CASSYSRGGSWEQFF. For the CDR3, the DNA is TGTGCCAGCAGTTACTCTCGTGGCGGATCGTGGGAGCAGTTCTTC. V gene TRBV6-9 combines with J gene TRBJ2-1; D is undetermined. CDR1 MNHGY and CDR2 SVAAGI come from the germline V gene. This CDR3 is 15 amino acids long. V dropped 3 bases and J dropped 10 bases, with 19 bases sitting between them.

There are many counts of this clonotype. The chain recombines TRBV12-3 or TRBV12-4 with TRBJ2-7; 10 positions agree with TRBD2. The CDR3 consists of 14 residues. Unmatched junction bases numbered 12, after V lost 10 bases and J lost 6 bases. The CDR3: CAINPGERGGEQYF. DNA for the CDR3: TGTGCCATCAACCCGGGGGAGCGGGGGGGCGAGCAGTACTTC.

This clonotype has just a few counts. CDR3 sequence: CASRSRDTSTDTQYF. For the CDR3, the DNA is TGTGCCAGCAGATCCCGGGACACAAGCACAGATACGCAGTATTTT. The rearrangement uses TRBV7-2 and TRBJ2-3; a possible D gene is TRBD1 (6 bases). Germline V lookup: CDR1 SGHTA, CDR2 FQGNSA. The CDR3 consists of 15 residues. Between the trimmed V and J ends, which lost 6 bases and 0 bases, there was a span of 13 bases.

This clonotype was recorded many times. The chain is built from TRBV6-2 or TRBV6-3 and TRBJ2-1; 10 positions match TRBD1. This CDR3 is built from 16 residues. V gave up 2 bases and J gave up 4 bases; unmatched junction bases: 5. Germline loops: CDR1 MNHEY, CDR2 SVGEGT. CDR3 nucleotides: TGTGCCAGCAGTTACCCTAGACAGGGGGCGTACAATGAGCAGTTCTTC. Translation gives CASSYPRQGAYNEQFF.

This clonotype was detected many times. The CDR3 sequence is CASSPLLGGTGELFF. In DNA form, the CDR3 reads TGTGCCAGCAGCCCTCTATTGGGGGGCACCGGGGAGCTGTTTTTT. The rearrangement joins TRBV7-2 to TRBJ2-2; a weak D match, TRBD2 (6 bases). The germline CDR1 and CDR2 sequences are SGHTA and FQGNSA. V was trimmed by 5 bases and J by 4 bases, leaving 14 bases between them. The CDR3 has 15 residues.

This sequence joins TRBV20-1 and TRBJ2-2, with TRBD2 matching over 9 bases. Germline V gives CDR1 DFQATT, CDR2 SNEGSKA (reference sequence). V lost 3 bases to trimming and J lost 4 bases; unmatched junction nucleotides: 3. This CDR3 spans 14 amino acids. For the CDR3, the DNA is TGCAGTGCTAGGACTAGCGGATCCACCGGGGAGCTGTTTTTT. Translation gives CSARTSGSTGELFF.